This T cell receptor (beta chain) was recorded in a study of shared clonotypes between healthy human individuals. The test was conducted at deep level. Only in-frame clones appear in the TCRdb table, and some are missing; sequencing was by immunoSEQ multiplex PCR. The repertoire holds over 2 million clones, with roughly 95% as singletons. Broader study findings: The study generally estimated greater richness for naive than memory subsets.

Germline loops: CDR1 SGHTA, CDR2 FQGTGA. The length of the CDR3 is 15 residues. The V and J ends lost 2 bases and 2 bases, in that order; junction bases with no gene match: 5. CD45RO negativity and positive selection for CCR7 defined naive CD8 cells, a population that excluded terminally differentiated effector memory CD45RA+ cells. Of note for this clone: Its target is not known.

The rearrangement links TRBV7-3 to TRBJ2-7; TRBD1 matches 8 bases. The sequenced material came from naive CD8+ T cells sorted from blood. The TCR comes from a man younger than 30 in good health. The CDR3 reads CASSLASGGAYEQYF. CDR3 DNA sequence: TGTGCCAGCAGCTTAGCCTCAGGGGGCGCCTACGAGCAGTACTTC. The whole variable domain, filled in from reference TRBV7-3 and TRBJ2-7, reads GAGVSQTPSNKVTEKGKYVELRCDPISGHTALYWYRQSLGQGPEFLIYFQGTGAADDSGLPNDRFFAVRPEGSVSTLKIQRTERGDSAVYLCASSLASGGAYEQYFGPGTRLTVT.